The 25 T cell receptor beta chains listed next were all sequenced from one sample in a study of blood T cell repertoires in COVID-19. Profiled with immunoSEQ multiplex PCR; TCRdb holds only in-frame clones, not every one. The table lists 100,000 to 150,000 clones, roughly four fifths of them singletons. The sample taken for sequencing was peripheral blood. The origin of the receptors is a young man with COVID-19, enrolled during active disease.

The genes are TRBV4-1 and TRBJ2-3; 8 positions agree with TRBD2. With 4 bases clipped from V and 4 bases from J, the junction kept 7 bases outside the gene matches. The CDR3 is 15 residues long. CDR1 is MGHRA and CDR2 is YSYEKL in the germline V gene. The CDR3 here is CASSRPDGGADTQYF. CDR3 DNA sequence: TGCGCCAGCAGCCGGCCTGACGGGGGGGCAGATACGCAGTATTTT.

This clone was recorded only once. This chain links TRBV28 with TRBJ1-3, with a tentative D call TRBD1 (6 bases). The CDR3 has 14 amino acids. Germline V lookup: CDR1 MDHEN, CDR2 SYDVKM. V shed 5 bases and J shed 0 bases, with 8 bases lying between them. CDR3: CASSQGNSGNTIYF. In nucleotides, the CDR3 is TGTGCCAGCAGTCAGGGGAACTCTGGAAACACCATATATTTT.

The chain is built from TRBV29-1 and TRBJ1-3; D uncertain. CDR1 and CDR2 from the germline V gene are SQVTM and ANQGSEA. V lost 4 bases to trimming and J lost 0 bases, with 10 bases between them. The CDR3 has 14 residues. The CDR3 DNA reads as TGCAGCGTTGCTTTCCGAGACTCTGGAAACACCATATATTTT. It yields the protein CSVAFRDSGNTIYF.

This sequence joins TRBV6-7 and TRBJ2-5; 12 bases are shared with TRBD2. TRBV6-7 is an open reading frame whose function is uncertain. The CDR3 spans 17 residues. With V trimmed by 0 bases and J by 0 bases, 2 bases remained unmatched. The CDR3 nucleotides are TGTGCCAGCAGTTACTCGAGACTAGCGGGAGACCAAGAGACCCAGTACTTC. This sequence encodes CASSYSRLAGDQETQYF.

Comments on this clone: It is unclear where the CDR3 begins or ends on the DNA, so no DNA is shown, and the CDR3 is as TCRdb lists it. The rearrangement uses TRBV12-2 and TRBJ2-7; the table calls TRBD1, which could not be checked here. TRBV12-2 is reported as a pseudogene. The CDR3 spans 15 amino acids, including both terminal residues. The CDR3 loop reads CASRLVGKGAYEQYF.

This rearrangement joins TRBV11-3 to TRBJ2-1; 9 bases match TRBD2. The CDR3 covers 15 residues. Germline V gene data show CDR1 as SGHNT and CDR2 as YENEEA. J gave up 10 bases and V 2 bases, and 9 bases lay outside the gene matches. The CDR3 sequence: CASSLRIAGVREQFF. Here the CDR3 DNA reads TGTGCCAGCAGCTTACGTATAGCGGGAGTCCGGGAGCAGTTCTTC.

The chain recombines TRBV7-3 with TRBJ1-1; D gene ambiguous. The CDR3 totals 13 residues. Germline values: CDR1 SGHTA, CDR2 FQGTGA. Deletions cut 2 bases from V and 4 bases from J, with 8 bases between. CDR3 nucleotide sequence: TGTGCCAGCAGCTTATTGGAGGGCACTGAAGCTTTCTTT. It is translated as CASSLLEGTEAFF.

The chain couples TRBV10-3 to TRBJ1-3; 7 bases match TRBD1. This CDR3 has 16 residues. Germline assignment: CDR1 ENHRY and CDR2 SYGVKD. With 6 bases clipped from V and 0 bases from J, the junction kept 8 bases outside the gene matches. CDR3 bases: TGTGCCATCAGAAGACAGGGAGAACCCTCTGGAAACACCATATATTTT. Amino acids: CAIRRQGEPSGNTIYF.

J is TRBJ2-5 and V is TRBV20-1; the D is unclear. Deletions cut 5 bases from V and 1 base from J, with 5 bases between. The CDR3 totals 11 residues. Germline V CDR1 and CDR2: DFQATT, SNEGSKA (reference sequence). CDR3 DNA: TGCAGTGCTGTTCGCCAAGAGACCCAGTACTTC. Residues: CSAVRQETQYF.

The gene calls are TRBV12-3 or TRBV12-4 and TRBJ1-1; perhaps TRBD1 as D (5 bases). This CDR3 has 13 residues. Trimming pared 7 bases from V and 5 bases from J, leaving 14 bases between. Written as DNA, the CDR3 is TGTGCCAGCACTCGACAGAGAGTGACTGAAGCTTTCTTT. The encoded protein is CASTRQRVTEAFF.

This clone was detected many times. This chain links TRBV6-5 with TRBJ1-2; the match to TRBD1 covers 8 bases. J was trimmed by 3 bases and V by 5 bases; bases with no gene match: 5. The CDR3 is 14 amino acids. Looked up from germline, CDR1 is MNHEY and CDR2 is SVGAGI. The CDR3 loop is CASSRTGIDYGYTF. The CDR3 DNA sequence: TGTGCCAGCAGTCGGACAGGGATCGACTATGGCTACACCTTC.

V and J are TRBV5-1 and TRBJ1-3; D remains unclear. Germline V CDR1 and CDR2: SGHRS, YFSETQ. The CDR3 length is 18 residues. The V end was cut by 4 bases, the J end by 2 bases, with 22 bases between. The CDR3 here is CASSLQMDGLKAGNTIYF. The CDR3 bases are TGCGCCAGCAGCCTACAGATGGATGGCCTCAAAGCTGGAAACACCATATATTTT.

This clone was seen more than once but under ten times. The rearrangement joins TRBV5-1 to TRBJ1-2; TRBD1 might be the D (6 bases). The CDR3 consists of 15 residues. V gave up 1 base and J gave up 6 bases, with 16 bases separating them. Germline V gene sequence: CDR1 SGHRS, CDR2 YFSETQ. CDR3 region: CASSLRPQGRDGYTF. The CDR3 DNA follows: TGCGCCAGCAGCTTGCGGCCTCAGGGGAGGGATGGCTACACCTTC.

This rearrangement joins TRBV4-1 to TRBJ1-5; D gene ambiguous. The CDR3 is 15 residues long. Germline V CDR1 and CDR2: MGHRA, YSYEKL. The V and J ends lost 4 bases and 8 bases respectively, with 18 bases between them. The CDR3 reads CASSRSGPEREPQHF. DNA for the CDR3: TGCGCCAGCAGCCGATCGGGCCCAGAGAGGGAGCCCCAGCATTTT.

The chain couples TRBV10-3 to TRBJ2-7; 12 positions match TRBD2. Germline CDR1 ENHRY, CDR2 SYGVKD. CDR3 length: 16 residues. Germline trimming cut 0 bases from V and 5 bases from J; bases unmatched to any gene: 5. The CDR3 DNA reads TGTGCCATCAGTGAGTCACTAGCGGGGGGAGGCAACGAGCAGTACTTC. This gives the protein CAISESLAGGGNEQYF.

This chain links TRBV7-6 with TRBJ2-7; a possible D gene is TRBD2 (6 bases). From germline, CDR1 is SGHVS and CDR2 FNYEAQ. This CDR3 comprises 15 residues. Trimming shortened V by 4 bases and J by 3 bases, and 16 bases separated the two germline ends. CDR3 region: CASSSVSGGYYEQYF. CDR3 bases: TGTGCCAGCAGCTCCGTTAGTGGAGGGTACTACGAGCAGTACTTC. Full variable domain (rest looked up from reference TRBV7-6 and TRBJ2-7): GAGVSQSPRYKVTKRGQDVALRCDPISGHVSLYWYRQALGQGPEFLTYFNYEAQQDKSGLPNDRFSAERPEGSISTLTIQRTEQRDSAMYRCASSSVSGGYYEQYFGPGTRLTVT.

A single count supports this clone. This chain connects TRBV27 to TRBJ2-1, with TRBD2 as a possible D gene (5 bases). Trimming took off 6 bases at V and 1 base at J, with 19 bases between the two ends. CDR3 size: 17 residues. The germline V gene encodes CDR1 MNHEY and CDR2 SMNVEV (reference sequence). The CDR3 region has the DNA TGTGCCAGCAGCCTATCTACACTAGACCCATCCTACAATGAGCAGTTCTTC. As protein: CASSLSTLDPSYNEQFF.

The chain is built from TRBV4-1 and TRBJ1-2, with 8 nucleotides matching TRBD1. Germline V gene data show CDR1 as MGHRA and CDR2 as YSYEKL. The CDR3 totals 17 residues. Unmatched junction bases numbered 9, after V lost 1 base and J lost 2 bases. CDR3 in amino acids: CASSQGAGTGGNYGYTF. The CDR3 DNA reads as TGCGCCAGCAGCCAAGGCGCCGGGACAGGCGGGAACTATGGCTACACCTTC.

The chain recombines TRBV19 with TRBJ2-7, with 10 bases identical to TRBD1. The V and J ends lost 6 bases and 6 bases, in that order; junction bases with no gene match: 5. The germline V gene encodes CDR1 LNHDA and CDR2 SQIVND (reference sequence). This CDR3 is built from 13 residues. CDR3 coding DNA: TGTGCCAGTAGCGGGACAGGGGCTTCCGAGCAGTACTTC. Translated: CASSGTGASEQYF.

The V call is TRBV4-1, the J call TRBJ2-7; TRBD1 is a possible D gene (6 bases). Trimming stripped 5 bases from V and 2 bases from J, with 19 bases between. The germline gives CDR1 MGHRA, CDR2 YSYEKL. This CDR3 has 16 residues. This CDR3 reads CASSYIQGHSTYEQYF. The DNA of the CDR3 is TGCGCCAGCAGCTACATACAGGGCCACAGCACCTACGAGCAGTACTTC.

The chain combines TRBV12-5 with TRBJ1-1, with TRBD1 as a possible D gene (5 bases). The V end lost 3 bases, the J end lost 4 bases, and 6 bases lay between the germline ends. Germline loops: CDR1 LGHNT, CDR2 FRNRAP. This CDR3 is 12 amino acids long. CDR3 in amino acids: CASGLQATEAFF. In DNA, the CDR3 is TGTGCTAGTGGTTTACAGGCCACTGAAGCTTTCTTT.

The J gene is TRBJ2-7, the V gene TRBV5-1, with 8 bases fitting TRBD1. CDR3 size: 18 residues. The germline V gene encodes CDR1 SGHRS and CDR2 YFSETQ. J was trimmed by 5 bases and V by 0 bases; bases with no gene match: 16. The CDR3 reads CASSLGQGASFGFDEQYF. The CDR3 DNA reads as TGCGCCAGCAGCTTGGGCCAGGGGGCGAGCTTCGGTTTCGACGAGCAGTACTTC.

V gene TRBV19 combines with J gene TRBJ2-7; 9 positions agree with TRBD1. After removal of 4 bases from V and 3 bases from J, the junction contained 1 base not matched to a gene. This CDR3 has 13 residues. CDR1 is LNHDA and CDR2 is SQIVND in the germline V gene (reference sequence). The CDR3 loop reads CASSTGQGYEQYF. In DNA, the CDR3 is TGTGCCAGTAGTACGGGACAGGGCTACGAGCAGTACTTC.

The V and J genes are TRBV19 and TRBJ2-1, with 7 bases aligning to TRBD1. The V gene end was trimmed by 6 bases and the J gene end by 0 bases; junction bases not matched to a gene: 8. CDR1 is LNHDA, CDR2 SQIVND, per germline (reference sequence). CDR3 length: 16 amino acids. The CDR3: CASRKRQGGSYNEQFF. The CDR3 bases are TGTGCCAGTAGAAAACGACAGGGTGGCTCCTACAATGAGCAGTTCTTC.

The chain carries TRBV19 and TRBJ1-4; possibly TRBD1 for D (5 bases). V shed 6 bases and J shed 3 bases, with 14 bases lying between them. Germline loops: CDR1 LNHDA, CDR2 SQIVND (reference sequence). The CDR3 totals 15 residues. CDR3 loop: CASRSIQGSNEKLFF. Here the CDR3 DNA reads TGTGCCAGTAGGTCAATCCAGGGTTCTAATGAAAAACTGTTTTTT.